The 30 T cell receptor beta chains below come from one sample, sequenced in a study of radiation and T cells in renal cell carcinoma. Documented time point: baseline pretreatment blood. Described treatment: 15 Gy SBRT to primary tumor, nephrectomy 4 weeks later. The table came from immunoSEQ multiplex PCR; TCRdb's copy has only in-frame clones and leaves some out. The table has 130,000 or so clones, around four fifths seen once; the top ten hold under 30%. Sequencing used blood, obtained from a patient whose treatment included radiotherapy and nephrectomy. The receptors were sampled from a woman between 50 and 59 years old with renal cell carcinoma.

This clone was detected only once. The chain links TRBV6-1 to TRBJ2-7, with a possible D match to TRBD2 (6 bases). Germline loops: CDR1 MNHNS, CDR2 SASEGT. V was trimmed by 0 bases and J by 4 bases, leaving 13 bases between them. The CDR3 loop spans 15 amino acids. The CDR3: CASSEAQTREYEQYF. CDR3 in DNA: TGTGCCAGCAGTGAAGCACAGACTAGAGAATACGAGCAGTACTTC.

The chain carries TRBV9 and TRBJ1-2, with D maybe TRBD1 (5 bases). This CDR3 is 14 amino acids long. Looked up from germline, CDR1 is SGDLS and CDR2 is YYNGEE. Deletions cut 0 bases from V and 2 bases from J, with 8 bases between. The CDR3 loop is CASSVGGVNYGYTF. CDR3 nucleotides: TGTGCCAGCAGCGTAGGGGGCGTCAACTATGGCTACACCTTC.

In its sample, this clone was seen once. V and J are TRBV14 and TRBJ1-2; 9 bases fit TRBD1. The CDR3 is made up of 14 amino acids. Per germline, CDR1 SGHDN and CDR2 FVKESK. V lost 4 bases, J lost 4 bases, and 4 bases stayed unmatched. The CDR3 sequence: CASSRDRVGYGYTF. The CDR3 region has the DNA TGTGCCAGCAGCCGGGACAGGGTCGGCTATGGCTACACCTTC. Complete variable domain (other parts from reference TRBV14 and TRBJ1-2): EAGVTQFPSHSVIEKGQTVTLRCDPISGHDNLYWYRRVMGKEIKFLLHFVKESKQDESGMPNNRFLAERTGGTYSTLKVQPAELEDSGVYFCASSRDRVGYGYTFGSGTRLTVV.

The chain is built from TRBV9 and TRBJ1-2; D is uncertain. The CDR3 covers 14 residues. V shed 4 bases and J shed 8 bases, with 18 bases lying between them. Germline CDR1 reads SGDLS; CDR2 reads YYNGEE. The CDR3 sequence: CASSLLGLARGYTF. DNA of the CDR3: TGTGCCAGCAGCCTCCTTGGGCTGGCGAGAGGCTACACCTTC.

The rearrangement joins TRBV5-1 to TRBJ2-5; D perhaps matches TRBD2 (6 bases). CDR3 length: 13 residues. Germline loops: CDR1 SGHRS, CDR2 YFSETQ. Trimming shortened V by 7 bases and J by 5 bases, and 15 bases separated the two germline ends. In nucleotides, the CDR3 is TGCGCCAGCGTTGAAGAGGGGAGGGAGACCCAGTACTTC. Residues: CASVEEGRETQYF.

The chain combines TRBV4-2 with TRBJ2-2; possibly TRBD2 for D (5 bases). Germline V gives CDR1 LGHNA, CDR2 YNFKEQ. The CDR3 sequence is 15 residues long. V dropped 0 bases and J dropped 5 bases, with 10 bases sitting between them. The CDR3 DNA reads as TGTGCCAGCAGCCAAGAGGAAAGAGGGACCGGGGAGCTGTTTTTT. Protein product: CASSQEERGTGELFF.

The V and J genes are TRBV6-5 and TRBJ2-7; 9 nucleotides match TRBD1. This CDR3 contains 14 residues. CDR1 and CDR2 from the germline V gene are MNHEY and SVGAGI. The V gene end was trimmed by 2 bases and the J gene end by 3 bases; junction bases not matched to a gene: 2. CDR3 coding DNA: TGTGCCAGCAGTTACGGGACAGGGATCTACGAGCAGTACTTC. The encoded protein is CASSYGTGIYEQYF.

This clone was counted once. V and J are TRBV6-5 and TRBJ1-1; maybe TRBD1 (5 bases). V lost 4 bases to trimming and J lost 8 bases, with 8 bases between them. This CDR3 is built from 11 residues. Germline loops: CDR1 MNHEY, CDR2 SVGAGI. The CDR3 sequence is CASSSQGEAFF. As DNA, the CDR3 is TGTGCCAGCAGTTCCCAGGGAGAAGCTTTCTTT.

The CDR3 nucleotides are TGTGCCAGCTCACAGGGCCTTTCATCCTACGAGCAGTACTTC. This sequence encodes CASSQGLSSYEQYF. V usage is TRBV18 and J usage is TRBJ2-7; D uncertain. CDR1 and CDR2 from the germline V gene are KGHSH and LQKENI. The CDR3 has 14 residues. Trimming left V 4 bases short and J 1 base short, with 11 bases between.

The V and J genes are TRBV5-1 and TRBJ2-1; 14 positions agree with TRBD2. Germline CDR1 is SGHRS and CDR2 is YFSETQ. The CDR3 length is 14 residues. The J segment lost 9 bases and the V segment lost 4 bases, leaving 3 bases of the junction unmatched. The CDR3 DNA is TGCGCCAGCAGCCGGACTAGCGGGGGGACTGAGCAGTTCTTC. Its protein is CASSRTSGGTEQFF.

The chain uses TRBV30 and TRBJ2-6; D unclear. V dropped 0 bases and J dropped 2 bases, with 8 bases sitting between them. Per the germline V gene, CDR1 is GTSNPN and CDR2 is SVGIG (reference sequence). The CDR3 has 15 amino acids. The CDR3 DNA reads TGTGCCTGGAGTGTAAGGGTCGCTGGGGCCAACGTCCTGACTTTC. Amino acid sequence: CAWSVRVAGANVLTF.

The chain is built from TRBV28 and TRBJ2-5, with 9 bases lining up with TRBD1. V was clipped by 6 bases and J by 5 bases; unmatched bases: 7. CDR1 and CDR2 (germline): MDHEN, SYDVKM. The CDR3 is 14 amino acids. DNA of the CDR3: TGTGCCAGCAGAAAGGGACAGGGCTACGAGACCCAGTACTTC. This gives the protein CASRKGQGYETQYF. Full variable domain (rest looked up from reference TRBV28 and TRBJ2-5): DVKVTQSSRYLVKRTGEKVFLECVQDMDHENMFWYRQDPGLGLRLIYFSYDVKMKEKGDIPEGYSVSREKKERFSLILESASTNQTSMYLCASRKGQGYETQYFGPGTRLLVL.

This rearrangement joins TRBV11-2 to TRBJ2-5; 9 bases line up with TRBD2. The CDR3 spans 15 residues. Germline CDR1 and CDR2: SGHAT and FQNNGV. V dropped 5 bases and J dropped 3; count of bases not matched to a gene: 7. Here the CDR3 reads CASSNRAGGEETQYF. CDR3 sequence (DNA): TGTGCCAGCAGCAATAGAGCGGGGGGAGAAGAGACCCAGTACTTC.

V is TRBV7-9 and J is TRBJ1-4, with 10 positions matching TRBD1. From germline, CDR1 is SEHNR and CDR2 FQNEAQ (reference sequence). V lost 3 bases to trimming and J lost 12 bases; unmatched junction nucleotides: 7. The CDR3 sequence is 14 residues long. In nucleotides, the CDR3 is TGTGCCAGCAGCTTCCCGGGACAGGGGAAGGAACTGTTTTTT. Residues: CASSFPGQGKELFF.

The V gene is TRBV7-2, the J gene TRBJ1-2; 12 bases match TRBD1. The V gene end was trimmed by 4 bases and the J gene end by 3 bases; junction bases not matched to a gene: 3. The CDR3 runs to 15 residues. Germline V lookup: CDR1 SGHTA, CDR2 FQGNSA. In DNA, the CDR3 is TGTGCCAGCAGCTCCCGGGACAGGGGGCACTATGGCTACACCTTC. This sequence encodes CASSSRDRGHYGYTF.

This clone appeared a single time. The chain couples TRBV19 to TRBJ2-7; D not certain. This CDR3 has 14 amino acids. The germline gives CDR1 LNHDA, CDR2 SQIVND (reference sequence). Trimming stripped 0 bases from V and 0 bases from J, with 6 bases between. The CDR3 DNA reads TGTGCCAGTAGTATAGACCCTAGCTCCTACGAGCAGTACTTC. As protein: CASSIDPSSYEQYF.

The rearrangement joins TRBV25-1 to TRBJ2-1; tentative D call: TRBD1 (5 bases). Germline loops: CDR1 MGHDK, CDR2 SYGVNS. V lost 1 base, J lost 0 bases, and 10 bases lay in between. The length of the CDR3 is 16 residues. The CDR3 loop is CASSESADSSYNEQFF. CDR3 DNA: TGTGCCAGCAGTGAATCTGCCGACAGCTCCTACAATGAGCAGTTCTTC.

This rearrangement joins TRBV21-1 to TRBJ1-2. TRBV21-1 is a pseudogene. This CDR3 spans 15 amino acids. The CDR3 sequence: CASSKDIVHVGGYTF. The DNA for the CDR3 is TGTGCCAGCAGCAAAGATATAGTACATGTAGGTGGCTACACCTTC.

This clone was found a few times. The rearrangement joins TRBV20-1 to TRBJ2-7; unclear D gene. The germline V gene has CDR1 DFQATT and CDR2 SNEGSKA (reference sequence). There are 11 residues in the CDR3. The CDR3 sequence is CGVLSSYEQYF. CDR3 nucleotide sequence: TGCGGAGTGCTGAGCTCCTACGAGCAGTACTTC.

The gene calls are TRBV18 and TRBJ2-7; TRBD1 aligns across 9 bases. The V and J ends lost 5 bases and 2 bases, in that order; junction bases with no gene match: 7. This CDR3 spans 15 amino acids. Germline CDR1 and CDR2: KGHSH and LQKENI. The CDR3 DNA reads TGTGCCAGCTCATCCGGGACAGGGTCAACCTACGAGCAGTACTTC. Translated: CASSSGTGSTYEQYF.

This chain links TRBV27 with TRBJ2-1; possible D gene TRBD2, 5 bases. This CDR3 is built from 14 residues. The germline V and J ends were trimmed by 4 bases and 9 bases, with 16 bases remaining between them. CDR1 is MNHEY, CDR2 SMNVEV, per germline (reference sequence). CDR3 sequence reads: CASSSLPGVGEQFF. Written as DNA, the CDR3 is TGTGCCAGCAGTTCGCTACCCGGGGTCGGTGAGCAGTTCTTC.

The genes are TRBV19 and TRBJ2-2; no definite D call. The V gene's germline CDR1 is LNHDA and CDR2 SQIVND (reference sequence). The CDR3 has 11 residues. Trimming stripped 7 bases from V and 8 bases from J, with 8 bases between. This CDR3 reads CASNLGGELFF. The CDR3 DNA reads TGTGCCAGTAATCTCGGGGGGGAGCTGTTTTTT.

This clone has only a few counts. The V and J genes are TRBV7-2 and TRBJ2-3; 7 bases are shared with TRBD2. The CDR3 runs 16 residues. V dropped 2 bases and J dropped 0; count of bases not matched to a gene: 5. CDR1 is SGHTA and CDR2 is FQGNSA in the germline V gene. The DNA for the CDR3 is TGTGCCAGCAGCTTACTCACAGCGGGAAGCACAGATACGCAGTATTTT. Translating gives CASSLLTAGSTDTQYF.

The chain is built from TRBV7-2 and TRBJ2-5; 10 bases match TRBD2. Germline CDR1 reads SGHTA; CDR2 reads FQGNSA. This CDR3 comprises 16 residues. V shed 5 bases, J shed 0 bases, and the junction held 6 bases outside the gene matches. The CDR3 loop is CASSPSGGGYQETQYF. The CDR3 nucleotides are TGTGCCAGCAGCCCCAGCGGGGGGGGCTACCAAGAGACCCAGTACTTC.

The chain couples TRBV9 to TRBJ2-1; D gene uncertain. The CDR3 is 14 residues long. The germline CDR1 and CDR2 sequences are SGDLS and YYNGEE. Trimming removed 3 bases at V and 4 bases at J, with 11 bases between. CDR3 coding DNA: TGTGCCAGCAGCGAACCCAGTACATACAATGAGCAGTTCTTC. This translates into CASSEPSTYNEQFF.

Ten or more counts support this clone. In nucleotides, the CDR3 is TGTGCCAGCAGTAAAGGGGGGCAGGGAAGCGAAAAACTGTTTTTT. It encodes CASSKGGQGSEKLFF. The genes are TRBV2 and TRBJ1-4, with a weak D call TRBD1 (6 bases). Trimming left V 5 bases short and J 8 bases short, with 18 bases between. The germline V gene encodes CDR1 SNHLY and CDR2 FYNNEI. The CDR3 is 15 residues long.

The V call is TRBV13, the J call TRBJ2-3; either TRBD1 or TRBD2 may supply D (5 bases each). This CDR3 has 20 amino acids. Germline loops: CDR1 PRHDT, CDR2 FYEKMQ (reference sequence). V was pared by 4 bases and J by 0 bases, with 26 bases between. CDR3 residues: CASSSGRGNHDGFSTDTQYF. CDR3 nucleotides: TGTGCCAGCAGCTCGGGACGGGGTAATCACGACGGTTTTAGCACAGATACGCAGTATTTT.

The V and J genes are TRBV11-2 and TRBJ1-1; 7 bases line up with TRBD1. Germline V gives CDR1 SGHAT, CDR2 FQNNGV. This CDR3 is 15 amino acids long. V shed 2 bases and J 5 bases; nucleotides not matched to a gene: 8. The CDR3 nucleotides read TGTGCCAGCAGCTTATTAACAGGGGATTCTACTGAAGCTTTCTTT. Encoded protein: CASSLLTGDSTEAFF.

The gene calls are TRBV5-1 and TRBJ1-5; D gene ambiguous. Germline V gene sequence: CDR1 SGHRS, CDR2 YFSETQ. The V end lost 0 bases, the J end lost 0 bases, and 7 bases lay between the germline ends. The CDR3 length is 15 residues. The chain's CDR3 is CASSLDRGSNQPQHF. CDR3 sequence (DNA): TGCGCCAGCAGCTTGGATCGGGGTAGCAATCAGCCCCAGCATTTT.

V gene TRBV28 combines with J gene TRBJ2-3; the D is unclear. The germline V gene has CDR1 MDHEN and CDR2 SYDVKM. Trimming removed 6 bases at V and 5 bases at J, with 18 bases between. The CDR3 covers 15 residues. The CDR3, as DNA: TGTGCCAGCAGACAAGAGCAGGTTTGGGGAGATACGCAGTATTTT. Translated: CASRQEQVWGDTQYF.